This T cell receptor beta chain emerged from a study of blood T cell repertoires in COVID-19. Background on the study: COVID-19 samples from acute and convalescent phases originated in the United States, Italy and Spain.

The table came from immunoSEQ multiplex PCR; TCRdb's copy has only in-frame clones and leaves some out. The sample carries about 110,000 clones, approximately 88% recorded once. The clonotype comes from a woman between 65 and 79 years old with acute or convalescent COVID-19. The sequenced sample consisted of peripheral blood.

The CDR3 is CASSQVRDTEAFF. The CDR3 DNA sequence: TGTGCCAGCAGCCAAGTCAGGGACACTGAAGCTTTCTTT. This sequence joins TRBV3-1 (or the pseudogene TRBV3-2) and TRBJ1-1, with a weak D call TRBD1 (5 bases). CDR1 and CDR2 (germline): LGHDT, YNNKEL (reference sequence). V dropped 1 base and J dropped 3 bases, with 6 bases sitting between them. The CDR3 runs 13 residues.